This TCR beta chain emerged from a study of monozygotic twins with inflammatory bowel disease. Study outcomes and limitations: Background noise in patient repertoires may stem from differing immunosuppressive treatments. Whereas healthy co-twins had higher TCRbeta diversity (inverse Simpson), IBD patients had lower diversity.

No DNA is given; TCRdb re-called the 5' RACE reads and lists each CDR3 protein once. The sample totals about 380,000 distinct CDR3 sequences. The draw for each donor consisted of a single 2.5 ml blood sample. From germline, CDR1 is MGHRA and CDR2 YSYEKL. This CDR3 contains 12 residues. In regard to this clonotype: The antigen is undetermined.

V is TRBV4-1 and J is TRBJ2-3. The sequencing sample was made of blood. This TCR was recovered from a human donor with ulcerative colitis or Crohn's disease, or a healthy co-twin of an affected twin (not recorded which). The CDR3 here is CASSQGLVAQYF.